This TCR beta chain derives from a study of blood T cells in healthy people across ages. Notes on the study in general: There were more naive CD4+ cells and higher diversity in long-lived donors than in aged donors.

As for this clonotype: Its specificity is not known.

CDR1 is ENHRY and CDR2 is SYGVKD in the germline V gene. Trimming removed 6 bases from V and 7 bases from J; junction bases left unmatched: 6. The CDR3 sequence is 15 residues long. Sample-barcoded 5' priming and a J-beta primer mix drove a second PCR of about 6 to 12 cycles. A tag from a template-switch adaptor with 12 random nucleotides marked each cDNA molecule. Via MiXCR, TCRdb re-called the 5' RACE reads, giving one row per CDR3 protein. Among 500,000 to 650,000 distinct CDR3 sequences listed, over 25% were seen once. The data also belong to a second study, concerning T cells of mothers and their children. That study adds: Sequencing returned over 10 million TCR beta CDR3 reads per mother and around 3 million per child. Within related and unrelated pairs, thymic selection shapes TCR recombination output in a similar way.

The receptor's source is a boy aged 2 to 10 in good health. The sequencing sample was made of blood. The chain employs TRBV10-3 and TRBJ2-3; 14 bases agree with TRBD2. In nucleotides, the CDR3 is TGTGCCATCAGCGAAGGGACTAGCGGGAGTCATACGCAGTATTTT. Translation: CAISEGTSGSHTQYF.